This T cell receptor (beta chain) was identified during a study of early T cells in non-severe SARS-CoV-2 infection. About the research overall: Bulk RNA taken from unsorted whole blood was sequenced, leaving chains unpaired. General study findings and limits: Matching against VDJdb likely underestimated virus-specific expansions, favoring anti-spike CD8.

Researchers attached unique molecular identifiers to individual cDNA molecules. TCRdb re-called the 5' RACE reads through MiXCR, storing one row per CDR3 protein. The sample shows tens of thousands of distinct CDR3 sequences, around 21% of them seen only once. As concerns this clonotype: Its antigen is not identified.

The CDR3 sequence is 15 residues long. The V end was cut by 3 bases, the J end by 2 bases, with 14 bases between. Germline CDR1 reads ENHRY; CDR2 reads SYGVKD. This TCR came from an adult who was a healthcare worker with PCR-confirmed SARS-CoV-2 infection or an uninfected control (not recorded which). This material consisted of whole blood, taken at baseline. This chain uses TRBV10-3 with TRBJ2-7, with D perhaps assigned TRBD1 or TRBD2 (6 bases each). The CDR3 sequence: CAISDSGGLPYEQYF. Written as DNA, the CDR3 is TGTGCCATCAGTGACTCTGGGGGGCTACCCTACGAGCAGTACTTC.